Listed below are T cell receptor beta chains from one sample, sequenced in a study of identifying expanded T cells in peripheral blood. The assay was immunoSEQ multiplex PCR, and TCRdb's table has in-frame clones only and misses some. The top ten clones hold roughly 4% of a sample with about 86,000 clones, approximately 81% of them seen once. The sequenced material came from blood. Receptors were obtained from a person aged 18 to 75 in good health. The CDR3 runs from the conserved cysteine through the conserved F or W. The order of the fields is V gene, CDR3 protein.

V gene: TRBV14; CDR3 protein: CASSQGRQGWETQYF
V gene: TRBV9; CDR3 protein: CASSVRSELTPYNEQFF
V gene: TRBV5-1; CDR3 protein: CASSPGGSREGRDTQYF
V gene: TRBV7-8; CDR3 protein: CASSSYRVLFF
V gene: TRBV14; CDR3 protein: CASSQEGTVTFYEQYF
V gene: TRBV19; CDR3 protein: CASSSGASNQPQHF
V gene: TRBV7-9; CDR3 protein: CASSLSSGPYNEQFF
V gene: TRBV9; CDR3 protein: CASSESGQGGDTQYF
V gene: TRBV19; CDR3 protein: CASSIDWMAGNTEAFF
V gene: TRBV19; CDR3 protein: CASSPLTGILGGYTF
V gene: TRBV19; CDR3 protein: CASSFRKGDYEQYF
V gene: TRBV7-2; CDR3 protein: CASSLIRAGANVLTF
V gene: TRBV6-6; CDR3 protein: CASTRAIVGGADTQYF
V gene: TRBV20-1; CDR3 protein: CSAPDRVTQYF
V gene: TRBV27; CDR3 protein: CASSSRRGTTNEKLFF
V gene: TRBV6-6; CDR3 protein: CASREQGGSPLHF
V gene: TRBV14; CDR3 protein: CASSLLAGTGELFF
V gene: TRBV5-5; CDR3 protein: CASSLLFGTGHQETQYF
V gene: TRBV5-6; CDR3 protein: CASSLAVAWQSDSPLHF
V gene: TRBV29-1; CDR3 protein: CSVGDRGKLGKPNQPQHF
V gene: TRBV9; CDR3 protein: CASSVGGDTYEQYF
V gene: TRBV6-1; CDR3 protein: CASSESRGQDGELFF
V gene: TRBV5-1; CDR3 protein: CASSLAAGASSYEQYF